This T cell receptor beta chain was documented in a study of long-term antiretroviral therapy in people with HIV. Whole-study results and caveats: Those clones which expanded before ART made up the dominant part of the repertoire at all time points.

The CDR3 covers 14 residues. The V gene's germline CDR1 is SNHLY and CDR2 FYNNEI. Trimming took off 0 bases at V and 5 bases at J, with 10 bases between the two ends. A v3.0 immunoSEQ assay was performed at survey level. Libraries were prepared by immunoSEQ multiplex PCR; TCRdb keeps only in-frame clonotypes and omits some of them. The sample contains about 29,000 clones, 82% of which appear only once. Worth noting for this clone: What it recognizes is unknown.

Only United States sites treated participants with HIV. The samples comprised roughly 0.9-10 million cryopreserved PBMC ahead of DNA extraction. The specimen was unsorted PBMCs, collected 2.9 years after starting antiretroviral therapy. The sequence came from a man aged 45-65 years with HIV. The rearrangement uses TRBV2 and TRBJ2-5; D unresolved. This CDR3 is CASSEASGTETQYF. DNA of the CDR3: TGTGCCAGCAGTGAAGCATCAGGAACTGAGACCCAGTACTTC.